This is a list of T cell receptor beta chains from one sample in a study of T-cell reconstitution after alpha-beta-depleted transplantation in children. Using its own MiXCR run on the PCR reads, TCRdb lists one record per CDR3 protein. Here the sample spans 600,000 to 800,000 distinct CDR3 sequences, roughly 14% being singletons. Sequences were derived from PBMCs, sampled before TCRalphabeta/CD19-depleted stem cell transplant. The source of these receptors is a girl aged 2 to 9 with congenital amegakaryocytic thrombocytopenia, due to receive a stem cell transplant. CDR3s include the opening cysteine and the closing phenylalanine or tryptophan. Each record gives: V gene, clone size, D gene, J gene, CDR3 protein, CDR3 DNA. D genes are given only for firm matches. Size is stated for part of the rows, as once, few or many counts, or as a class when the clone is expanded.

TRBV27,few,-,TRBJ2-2,CASSFQDTGELFF,TGTGCCAGCAGTTTCCAGGACACCGGGGAGCTGTTTTTT
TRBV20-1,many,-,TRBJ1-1,CSAPRVDTEAFF,TGCAGTGCTCCCAGGGTGGACACTGAAGCTTTCTTT
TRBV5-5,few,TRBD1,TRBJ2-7,CASSFDRGRTYEQYF,TGTGCCAGCAGCTTCGACAGGGGGCGCACATACGAGCAGTACTTC
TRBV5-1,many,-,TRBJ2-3,CASSPPGLTDTQYF,TGCGCCAGCAGCCCCCCCGGACTCACAGATACGCAGTATTTT
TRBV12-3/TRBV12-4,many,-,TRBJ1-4,CASSGVPQNEKLFF,TGTGCCAGCAGCGGGGTGCCCCAGAATGAAAAACTGTTTTTT
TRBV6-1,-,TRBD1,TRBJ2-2,CASITDRANTGELFF,TGTGCCAGCATCACAGACAGGGCGAACACCGGGGAGCTGTTTTTT
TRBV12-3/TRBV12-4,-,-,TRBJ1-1,CASSFALVWANTEAFF,TGTGCCAGCAGTTTTGCATTGGTTTGGGCGAACACTGAAGCTTTCTTT
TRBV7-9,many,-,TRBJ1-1,CASSYEEDTEAFF,TGTGCCAGCAGCTACGAGGAGGACACTGAAGCTTTCTTT
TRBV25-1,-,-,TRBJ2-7,CAQRTGRVSYEQYF,TGTGCACAGAGAACAGGACGGGTCTCCTACGAGCAGTACTTC
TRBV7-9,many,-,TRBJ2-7,CASSFRSGPYEQYF,TGTGCCAGCAGCTTTAGGTCAGGGCCCTACGAGCAGTACTTC
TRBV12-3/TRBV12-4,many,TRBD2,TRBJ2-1,CASPRPSGTSREQFF,TGTGCCAGCCCTCGGCCTAGCGGGACCTCAAGGGAGCAGTTCTTC
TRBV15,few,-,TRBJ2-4,CATSRTNWIQYF,TGTGCCACCAGCAGAACTAATTGGATTCAGTACTTC
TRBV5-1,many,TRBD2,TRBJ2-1,CASSLFGREGPDEQFF,TGCGCCAGCAGCTTGTTTGGGCGGGAGGGCCCGGATGAGCAGTTCTTC
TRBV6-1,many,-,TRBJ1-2,CASSRQVLYGYTF,TGTGCCAGCAGCCGACAGGTCCTGTATGGCTACACCTTC
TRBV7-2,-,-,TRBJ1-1,CGSSLAPGPNTEAFF,TGTGGCAGCAGCTTAGCGCCAGGGCCGAACACTGAAGCTTTCTTT
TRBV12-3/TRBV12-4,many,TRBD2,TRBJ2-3,CASSIAGVRDTQYF,TGTGCCAGCAGTATAGCGGGGGTGCGAGATACGCAGTATTTT
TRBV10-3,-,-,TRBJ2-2,CAMHMGNTGELFF,TGTGCCATGCACATGGGGAACACCGGGGAGCTGTTTTTT
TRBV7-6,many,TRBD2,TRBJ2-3,CASSFLIARLAGGGTDTQYF,TGTGCCAGCAGCTTCCTCATCGCAAGACTAGCGGGAGGGGGCACAGATACGCAGTATTTT
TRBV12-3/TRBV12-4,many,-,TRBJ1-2,CASSIETGSSIYGYTF,TGTGCCAGCAGTATTGAAACAGGGTCATCCATCTATGGCTACACCTTC
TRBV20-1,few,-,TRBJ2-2,CSARDFGTGELFF,TGCAGTGCTAGAGATTTCGGCACCGGGGAGCTGTTTTTT
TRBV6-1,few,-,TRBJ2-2,CATRWRVTNTGELFF,TGTGCCACTCGTTGGAGGGTCACGAACACCGGGGAGCTGTTTTTT
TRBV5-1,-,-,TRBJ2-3,CASSTTGDTQYF,TGCGCCAGCAGCACTACAGGGGATACGCAGTATTTT
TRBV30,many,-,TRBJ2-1,CAWSVGGEQFF,TGTGCCTGGAGTGTAGGTGGTGAGCAGTTCTTC
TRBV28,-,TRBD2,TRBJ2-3,CASRPSGSVSTDTQYF,TGTGCCAGCAGACCTAGCGGGAGCGTAAGCACAGATACGCAGTATTTT
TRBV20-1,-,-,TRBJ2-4,CSAAAVAKNIQYF,TGCAGTGCGGCAGCGGTAGCCAAAAACATTCAGTACTTC
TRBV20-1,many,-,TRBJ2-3,CSARDLLAVTDTQYF,TGCAGTGCTAGAGATTTGTTAGCGGTCACAGATACGCAGTATTTT
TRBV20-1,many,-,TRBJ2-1,CSATGPYNEQFF,TGCAGTGCTACGGGGCCCTACAATGAGCAGTTCTTC
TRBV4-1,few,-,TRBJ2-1,CASSQDPTEDNEQFF,TGCGCCAGCAGCCAAGACCCGACAGAGGACAATGAGCAGTTCTTC
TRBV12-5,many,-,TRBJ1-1,CASGLAGGKIDTEAFF,TGTGCTAGTGGTTTGGCCGGGGGAAAGATAGACACTGAAGCTTTCTTT
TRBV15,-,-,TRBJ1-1,CATSRPNTEAFF,TGTGCCACCAGCAGACCGAACACTGAAGCTTTCTTT
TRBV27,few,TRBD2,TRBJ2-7,CASSKALAGGPFYEQYF,TGTGCCAGCAGTAAGGCGCTGGCGGGAGGGCCCTTTTACGAGCAGTACTTC
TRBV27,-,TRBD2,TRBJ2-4,CASGKRESKNIQYF,TGTGCCAGCGGGAAGCGGGAGAGCAAAAACATTCAGTACTTC
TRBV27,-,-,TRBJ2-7,CASRLLVDLTEQYF,TGTGCCAGCCGGCTTTTGGTGGACCTTACCGAGCAGTACTTC
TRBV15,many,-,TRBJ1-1,CATSRGVWPSTEAFF,TGTGCCACCAGCAGAGGAGTCTGGCCGAGCACTGAAGCTTTCTTT
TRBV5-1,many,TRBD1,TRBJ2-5,CASSLLGTDRETQYF,TGCGCCAGCAGCCTACTCGGGACAGATAGGGAGACCCAGTACTTC
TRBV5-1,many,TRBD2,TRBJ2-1,CASSSGLADTKQFF,TGCGCCAGCAGCTCGGGACTAGCGGACACGAAGCAGTTCTTC
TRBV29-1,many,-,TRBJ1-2,CSISPGLGAYGYTF,TGCAGCATATCACCCGGGTTGGGGGCCTATGGCTACACCTTC
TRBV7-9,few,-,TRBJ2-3,CASSLALTPTDTQYF,TGTGCCAGCAGCTTAGCCCTGACACCGACAGATACGCAGTATTTT
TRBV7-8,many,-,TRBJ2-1,CASSKASSFEGNEQFF,TGTGCCAGCAGCAAAGCATCGAGCTTTGAGGGCAATGAGCAGTTCTTC
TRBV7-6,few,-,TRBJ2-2,CASSLAPTSRTGELFF,TGTGCCAGCAGCTTAGCCCCTACTAGTCGCACCGGGGAGCTGTTTTTT
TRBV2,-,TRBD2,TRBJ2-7,CASSEYIGGSPYEQYF,TGTGCCAGCAGTGAATATATAGGCGGGAGCCCCTACGAGCAGTACTTC
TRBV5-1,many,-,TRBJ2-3,CASSWTGPKYTQYF,TGCGCCAGCAGCTGGACCGGGCCGAAGTATACGCAGTATTTT